A single sample gave rise to the 28 T cell receptor beta chains below, sequenced in a study of sequential checkpoint blockade in melanoma. Sequencing was performed with immunoSEQ multiplex PCR; in TCRdb, only in-frame clones are kept and a portion is missing. The table has 5,000 to 6,500 clones, roughly 52% seen once; the top ten hold around 16%. Treatment: randomized to nivolumab then ipilimumab (arm A) or the reverse (arm B). The sample in question was CD8+ T cells sorted from blood (inferred from file names), obtained from a patient given nivolumab and ipilimumab in sequence. The receptors come from a human donor with melanoma.

This rearrangement joins TRBV2 to TRBJ1-2; 9 bases map to TRBD1. V lost 8 bases and J lost 8; bases outside the gene matches: 9. The CDR3 is 13 residues long. Germline V gene lookup returns CDR1 SNHLY and CDR2 FYNNEI. In DNA form, the CDR3 reads TGTGCCAGCGAATCGACAGGGGGTGCGGGCTACACCTTC. Amino acid sequence: CASESTGGAGYTF.

This chain connects TRBV7-9 to TRBJ1-2; D is ambiguous. This CDR3 is built from 16 residues. Per the germline V gene, CDR1 is SEHNR and CDR2 is FQNEAQ (reference sequence). V was cut by 4 bases and J by 0 bases, with 15 bases left in between. CDR3 DNA sequence: TGTGCCAGCAGCTCCTATCGTGACAACACTAACTATGGCTACACCTTC. This sequence encodes CASSSYRDNTNYGYTF.

This chain links TRBV27 with TRBJ2-1; D unclear. There are 14 residues in the CDR3. The germline V gene encodes CDR1 MNHEY and CDR2 SMNVEV (reference sequence). V lost 5 bases to trimming and J lost 0 bases, with 8 bases between them. The CDR3 here is CASSLQSSYNEQFF. The CDR3 nucleotides are TGTGCCAGCAGTCTACAGAGCTCCTACAATGAGCAGTTCTTC.

This clone came up a few times. DNA of the CDR3: TGTGCCAGCGGTTCGGGAAACACCATATATTTT. This translates into CASGSGNTIYF. The chain employs TRBV27 and TRBJ1-3, with no clear D. The CDR3 length is 11 residues. V was pared by 8 bases and J by 4 bases, with 6 bases between. Germline CDR1 is MNHEY and CDR2 is SMNVEV (reference sequence).

This clone has a single count. V usage is TRBV5-4 and J usage is TRBJ2-7, with 11 bases lining up with TRBD2. The CDR3 runs to 16 residues. Looked up from germline, CDR1 is SGHNT and CDR2 is YYREEE (reference sequence). V dropped 3 bases and J dropped 1; count of bases not matched to a gene: 6. The CDR3 sequence: CASSSAGTSGSYEQYF. Written as DNA, the CDR3 is TGTGCCAGCAGCTCGGCCGGGACTAGCGGATCCTACGAGCAGTACTTC.

V gene TRBV29-1 combines with J gene TRBJ2-2; TRBD1 aligns across 9 bases. The CDR3 runs 14 residues. Looked up from germline, CDR1 is SQVTM and CDR2 is ANQGSEA. V dropped 7 bases and J dropped 4; count of bases not matched to a gene: 7. The CDR3 DNA reads TGCAGCGCCTCGGGACAGGGTTTCACCGGGGAGCTGTTTTTT. Translation: CSASGQGFTGELFF.

This sequence joins TRBV6-5 and TRBJ2-1; no reliable D call. Germline lookup yields CDR1 MNHEY and CDR2 SVGAGI. Trimming removed 2 bases from V and 7 bases from J, with 6 bases in between. The CDR3 consists of 12 residues. The CDR3 here is CASSYGPNEQFF. As DNA, the CDR3 is TGTGCCAGCAGTTACGGCCCTAATGAGCAGTTCTTC.

The chain employs TRBV19 and TRBJ2-1; the D gene is possibly TRBD2 (7 bases). Germline CDR1 reads LNHDA; CDR2 reads SQIVND (reference sequence). The ends were cut back, 10 bases at V and 0 bases at J, with 13 bases in the middle. CDR3 length equals 14 residues. The DNA of the CDR3 is TGTGCCACTAAGGGGGGGGCCTCCTACAATGAGCAGTTCTTC. Its translation: CATKGGASYNEQFF.

This clone was seen only once. This sequence joins TRBV5-4 and TRBJ2-3, with D perhaps matching TRBD1 (6 bases). CDR1 SGHNT and CDR2 YYREEE come from the germline V gene (reference sequence). The CDR3 consists of 15 residues. With 2 bases removed from V and 1 base from J, the gap between germline ends came to 11 bases. In nucleotides, the CDR3 is TGTGCCAGCAGCTTACAGGGTGGGGGCACAGATACGCAGTATTTT. This translates into CASSLQGGGTDTQYF.

The chain employs TRBV4-3 and TRBJ2-6, with D unresolved. Germline V gives CDR1 LGHNA, CDR2 YSLEER. The ends were cut back, 0 bases at V and 4 bases at J, with 4 bases in the middle. There are 14 residues in the CDR3. CDR3 residues: CASSQDSGANVLTF. The CDR3 DNA reads TGCGCCAGCAGCCAAGATTCAGGGGCCAACGTCCTGACTTTC.

This chain's CDR3 is CASSLAGATDTQYF. The DNA for the CDR3 is TGTGCCAGCAGTTTAGCGGGAGCAACAGATACGCAGTATTTT. The chain recombines TRBV27 with TRBJ2-3; 7 bases line up with TRBD2. The CDR3 spans 14 residues. Trimming cost V 2 bases and J 3 bases; bases outside gene matches: 2. Germline lookup yields CDR1 MNHEY and CDR2 SMNVEV (reference sequence).

This clone came up once. The V and J genes are TRBV29-1 and TRBJ2-5, with 7 bases identical to TRBD1. The CDR3 runs to 14 residues. After removal of 5 bases from V and 2 bases from J, the junction contained 8 bases not matched to a gene. From germline, CDR1 is SQVTM and CDR2 ANQGSEA. CDR3 residues: CSVPGTEGQETQYF. The CDR3 coding sequence is TGCAGCGTTCCTGGGACAGAGGGACAAGAGACCCAGTACTTC.

CDR3 sequence reads: CSVDPGETQYF. The CDR3 DNA is TGCAGCGTTGATCCGGGAGAGACCCAGTACTTC. The chain has TRBV29-1 and TRBJ2-5; no clear D gene. The CDR3 has 11 residues. Germline values: CDR1 SQVTM, CDR2 ANQGSEA. V gave up 3 bases and J gave up 4 bases, with 6 bases separating them.

In regard to this clone: The junction shows a germline mismatch at one end, possibly a read error. V and J are TRBV20-1 and TRBJ1-5, with TRBD1 matching over 8 bases. CDR1 and CDR2 from the germline V gene are DFQATT and SNEGSKA (reference sequence). The CDR3 sequence is 8 residues long. This chain's CDR3 is CSEGQGGF. In nucleotides, the CDR3 is TGCAGTGAAGGACAGGGAGGTTTT.

This chain joins TRBV10-2 and TRBJ2-7, with D possibly being TRBD1 (5 bases). V was shortened by 4 bases and J by 7 bases, with 11 bases between the two germline ends. Germline assignment: CDR1 WSHSY and CDR2 SAAADI. This CDR3 contains 12 residues. The CDR3, as DNA: TGCGCCAGCAGTGGCAGGGCGAATGAGCAGTACTTC. It translates to CASSGRANEQYF.

The count of this clone is one. The rearrangement links TRBV4-1 to TRBJ2-1, with 7 bases lining up with TRBD2. Germline assignment: CDR1 MGHRA and CDR2 YSYEKL. V gave up 3 bases and J gave up 4 bases; unmatched junction bases: 9. This CDR3 has 16 amino acids. The CDR3 region has the DNA TGCGCCAGCAGCCATTCTGGGGGGGAGTGGTACAATGAGCAGTTCTTC. It encodes CASSHSGGEWYNEQFF.

The gene calls are TRBV11-3 and TRBJ2-7; D may be TRBD2 (5 bases). The length of the CDR3 is 16 residues. Germline lookup yields CDR1 SGHNT and CDR2 YENEEA. V dropped 5 bases and J dropped 2 bases, with 19 bases sitting between them. The CDR3 nucleotides read TGTGCCAGCAGCCCAATCAATGAGGGCTTCGCCTACGAGCAGTACTTC. Its protein product is CASSPINEGFAYEQYF.

The chain couples TRBV14 to TRBJ2-4; 10 bases match TRBD1. V dropped 5 bases and J dropped 9; count of bases not matched to a gene: 4. The CDR3 is 13 amino acids. Germline CDR1 is SGHDN and CDR2 is FVKESK. The chain's CDR3 is CASSAGTGVIQYF. The CDR3 DNA reads as TGTGCCAGCAGCGCCGGGACAGGGGTCATTCAGTACTTC.

The V and J genes are TRBV7-6 and TRBJ2-1, with a possible D match to TRBD2 (7 bases). Germline CDR1 and CDR2: SGHVS and FNYEAQ. This CDR3 contains 15 residues. V lost 0 bases and J 6 bases, leaving 12 bases between the germline ends. CDR3 region: CASSLAGGRSNEQFF. DNA for the CDR3: TGTGCCAGCAGCTTAGCGGGGGGGCGTTCCAATGAGCAGTTCTTC.

The chain links TRBV7-2 to TRBJ2-5, with 9 bases that match TRBD1. CDR3 length: 17 amino acids. Germline V gene lookup returns CDR1 SGHTA and CDR2 FQGNSA. The V segment lost 2 bases and the J segment 5 bases; nucleotides outside the gene matches: 12. CDR3: CASSLTRGQGPRETQYF. The CDR3 region has the DNA TGTGCCAGCAGCTTAACCAGGGGACAGGGACCCCGTGAGACCCAGTACTTC.

The chain carries TRBV27 and TRBJ2-5, with D possibly matching TRBD2 (5 bases). The CDR3 loop spans 15 amino acids. The V end lost 3 bases, the J end lost 1 base, and 12 bases lay between the germline ends. Germline CDR1 is MNHEY and CDR2 is SMNVEV (reference sequence). The CDR3 sequence is CASSFIAGLQETQYF. In DNA form, the CDR3 reads TGTGCCAGCAGTTTTATAGCCGGACTCCAAGAGACCCAGTACTTC.

The chain has TRBV9 and TRBJ2-5, with D tentatively TRBD2 (6 bases). The J call may be faulty, since TRBJ2-7 better matches the DNA end. CDR1 is SGDLS and CDR2 is YYNGEE in the germline V gene. This CDR3 has 14 amino acids. The CDR3 region has the DNA TGTGCCAGCAGCGTAGGCGGGACTGACTACGAGCAGTACTTC. Protein: CASSVGGTDYEQYF.

This clone has more than one count but fewer than ten. The chain links TRBV6-5 to TRBJ1-2; D is ambiguous. V was clipped by 2 bases and J by 3 bases, with 7 bases between them. Germline loops: CDR1 MNHEY, CDR2 SVGAGI. This CDR3 comprises 13 residues. For the CDR3, the DNA is TGTGCCAGCAGTTACCAAGCCCACTATGGCTACACCTTC. It is translated as CASSYQAHYGYTF.

V is TRBV15 and J is TRBJ1-5; TRBD1 matches 7 bases. The CDR3 consists of 17 residues. Losses at the gene ends were 0 bases for V and 1 base for J; bases not matched to a gene: 6. CDR1 is LNHNV and CDR2 is YYDKDF in the germline V gene (reference sequence). CDR3 coding DNA: TGTGCCACCAGCAGAGATGGAACAGGGGCGAGCAATCAGCCCCAGCATTTT. It codes for CATSRDGTGASNQPQHF.

This clone was found a few times. This chain joins TRBV19 and TRBJ1-5; D not resolved. CDR1 and CDR2 from the germline V gene are LNHDA and SQIVND (reference sequence). The CDR3 loop spans 16 amino acids. The V and J ends lost 1 base and 5 bases respectively, with 15 bases between them. The CDR3 region has the DNA TGTGCCAGTAGTATAGGAGGCATTTGGGAGGATCAGCCCCAGCATTTT. Translated, it gives CASSIGGIWEDQPQHF.

The chain carries TRBV6-5 and TRBJ2-5, with 11 nucleotides matching TRBD1. There are 15 residues in the CDR3. The germline CDR1 and CDR2 sequences are MNHEY and SVGAGI. J lost 3 bases, V lost 2 bases, and 2 bases had no gene match. CDR3 in DNA: TGTGCCAGCAGTTACGGGGACAGGGGGGAAGAGACCCAGTACTTC. It is translated as CASSYGDRGEETQYF.

The chain couples TRBV6-5 to TRBJ1-2; D perhaps matches TRBD1 (5 bases). V was shortened by 7 bases and J by 2 bases, with 14 bases between the two germline ends. Per germline, CDR1 MNHEY and CDR2 SVGAGI. The CDR3 runs to 14 residues. The CDR3 reads CASTPGGGNYGYTF. Written as DNA, the CDR3 is TGTGCCAGCACCCCCGGCGGGGGGAACTATGGCTACACCTTC.

The chain couples TRBV13 to TRBJ2-5; D is unclear. V was trimmed by 6 bases and J by 6 bases, leaving 8 bases between them. This CDR3 contains 11 residues. Germline V gene lookup returns CDR1 PRHDT and CDR2 FYEKMQ (reference sequence). CDR3 sequence: CASSLEQTQYF. As DNA, the CDR3 is TGTGCCAGCAGTCTTGAGCAGACCCAGTACTTC.